This T cell receptor beta chain was sequenced during a study of cytotoxic CD8 clonotypes in ibrutinib-treated CLL. Across the whole study: Recorded responses included about 25 partial and 2 complete; following median roughly 70 months, approximately 15 stayed remitted and about 12 progressed. Per sample, productive templates averaged roughly 230,000 and productive rearrangements averaged 94,082.

Using immunoSEQ multiplex PCR, the repertoire was profiled, and TCRdb retains in-frame clones only, with some absent. The data show roughly 220,000 clones, about 75% seen once. PBMCs were cryopreserved, and 1.5 to 2.5 micrograms of genomic DNA from them went into TCR beta libraries. V lost 5 bases to trimming and J lost 6 bases; unmatched junction nucleotides: 12. The CDR3 has 16 residues. The germline V gene encodes CDR1 SGHAT and CDR2 FQNNGV. The sequence was obtained from a human donor with chronic lymphocytic leukemia. The chain carries TRBV11-2 and TRBJ2-1; 8 nucleotides agree with TRBD1. Sequencing used PBMCs, obtained after 12 months of ibrutinib treatment. The CDR3 DNA follows: TGTGCCAGCAGCCCCTTGGGGCTAGGGACAGGCAATGAGCAGTTCTTC. This codes for CASSPLGLGTGNEQFF.